This T cell receptor beta chain was observed in a study of neurological immune-mediated disorders. The V gene's germline CDR1 is DFQATT and CDR2 SNEGSKA (reference sequence). Germline trimming cut 2 bases from V and 0 bases from J; bases unmatched to any gene: 13. The CDR3 loop spans 20 amino acids. TCRdb called the 5' RACE reads again in MiXCR, with one record for every CDR3 protein. Of approximately 130,000 distinct CDR3 sequences listed, 3.2% are singletons. This clonotype has a count of ten or more. The receptor was derived from a woman in her 30s with multiple sclerosis. The sample was PBMCs. V is TRBV20-1 and J is TRBJ2-1, with 13 bases matching TRBD2. The CDR3 DNA follows: TGCAGTGCTAGATCAATCCCGGGACTAGCGGGAACGAGCTCCTACAATGAGCAGTTCTTC. Encoded protein: CSARSIPGLAGTSSYNEQFF.